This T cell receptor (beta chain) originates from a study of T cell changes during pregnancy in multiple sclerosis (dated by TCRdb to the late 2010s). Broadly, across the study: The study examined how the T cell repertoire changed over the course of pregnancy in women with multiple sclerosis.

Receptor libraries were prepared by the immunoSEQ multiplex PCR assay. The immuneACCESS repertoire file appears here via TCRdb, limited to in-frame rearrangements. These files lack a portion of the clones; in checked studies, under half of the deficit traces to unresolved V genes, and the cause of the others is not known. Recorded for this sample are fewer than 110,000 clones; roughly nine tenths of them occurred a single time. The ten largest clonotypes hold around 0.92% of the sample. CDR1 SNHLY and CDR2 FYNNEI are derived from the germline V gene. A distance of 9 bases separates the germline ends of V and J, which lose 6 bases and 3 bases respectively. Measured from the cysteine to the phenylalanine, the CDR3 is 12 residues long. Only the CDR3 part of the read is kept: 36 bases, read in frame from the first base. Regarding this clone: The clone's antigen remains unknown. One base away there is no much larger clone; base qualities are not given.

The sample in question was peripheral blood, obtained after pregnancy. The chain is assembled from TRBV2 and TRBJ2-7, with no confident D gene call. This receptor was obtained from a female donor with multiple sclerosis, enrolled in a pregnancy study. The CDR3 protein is CASRATFYEQYF. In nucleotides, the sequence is TGTGCCAGCAGGGCGACTTTCTACGAGCAGTACTTC.